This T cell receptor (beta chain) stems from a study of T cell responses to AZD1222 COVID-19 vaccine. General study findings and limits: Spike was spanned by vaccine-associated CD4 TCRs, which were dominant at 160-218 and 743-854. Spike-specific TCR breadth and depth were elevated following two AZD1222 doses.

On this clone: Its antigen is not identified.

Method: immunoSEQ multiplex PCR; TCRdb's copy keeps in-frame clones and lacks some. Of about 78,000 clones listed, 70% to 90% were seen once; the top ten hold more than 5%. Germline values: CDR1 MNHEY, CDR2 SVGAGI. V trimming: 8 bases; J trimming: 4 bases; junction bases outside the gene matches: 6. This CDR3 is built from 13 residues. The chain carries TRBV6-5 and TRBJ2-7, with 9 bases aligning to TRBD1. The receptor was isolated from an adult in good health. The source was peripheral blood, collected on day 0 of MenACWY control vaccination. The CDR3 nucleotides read TGTGCCAGCGGACCCGGACAGGGGTACGAGCAGTACTTC. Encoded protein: CASGPGQGYEQYF.